A selection of T cell receptor beta chains follows, all from one sample in a study of blood T cell repertoires in COVID-19. Sequenced by immunoSEQ multiplex PCR; TCRdb stores in-frame clones only, minus some. This table holds over 150,000 clones, approximately 83% found once. Sequencing input: peripheral blood. The receptors were sampled from a woman aged 40 to 50 with COVID-19, enrolled during active disease. CDR3s include the opening cysteine and the closing phenylalanine or tryptophan. Fields, in order: J gene, CDR3 length, D gene, V gene, CDR3 protein. The D gene is left open where the match is weak.

j_call: TRBJ2-1; cdr3_length: 13; d_call: TRBD2; v_call: TRBV28; cdr3_aa: CASRTSGSYEQFF
j_call: TRBJ2-3; cdr3_length: 15; d_call: TRBD1; v_call: TRBV6-4; cdr3_aa: CASSLGQGHTDTQYF
j_call: TRBJ1-1; cdr3_length: 13; d_call: .; v_call: TRBV10-1; cdr3_aa: CASNSGMNTEAFF
j_call: TRBJ1-1; cdr3_length: 11; d_call: .; v_call: TRBV7-9; cdr3_aa: CASSYTTEAFF
j_call: TRBJ1-4; cdr3_length: 15; d_call: TRBD1; v_call: TRBV2; cdr3_aa: CASSAGGRGNEKLFF
j_call: TRBJ2-7; cdr3_length: 14; d_call: .; v_call: TRBV5-1; cdr3_aa: CASSLEIGSGEQYF
j_call: TRBJ1-5; cdr3_length: 16; d_call: .; v_call: TRBV19; cdr3_aa: CASSGGRANSNQPQHF
j_call: TRBJ1-2; cdr3_length: 13; d_call: .; v_call: TRBV12-3/TRBV12-4; cdr3_aa: CASRPQGNYGYTF
j_call: TRBJ1-6; cdr3_length: 17; d_call: TRBD1; v_call: TRBV2; cdr3_aa: CAITPGQANGANSPLHF
j_call: TRBJ2-1; cdr3_length: 15; d_call: TRBD2; v_call: TRBV24-1; cdr3_aa: CATSVGTSGRNEQFF
j_call: TRBJ2-6; cdr3_length: 18; d_call: TRBD1; v_call: TRBV27; cdr3_aa: CASSLRLQGASGANVLTF
j_call: TRBJ2-7; cdr3_length: 14; d_call: .; v_call: TRBV27; cdr3_aa: CASSSGLLTYEQYF